This entry is about one T cell receptor beta chain. A single count supports this clone. Its target antigen remains unknown. No clone much larger than this one lies a single base away; base qualities are absent. The donors were healthy, HIV-negative adults with no recently reported acute infections or vaccinations. Only Caucasian adults living in Nashville, Tennessee, USA were represented among the donors. CD4+ T cells were enriched by magnetic negative selection, after which naive cells were positively selected on CD45RA and the negative fraction was taken as the memory subset. Blood was obtained by leukapheresis, after which PBMCs were separated by Ficoll-Histopaque density gradient centrifugation and cryopreserved in liquid nitrogen vapor phase. Purity and quantity of every magnetically sorted T cell population were checked by analytical flow cytometry. From each sorted fraction, genomic DNA was isolated and quantified by UV absorbance on a Nanodrop 2000c.

This sample is part of a study of shared clonotypes between healthy human individuals (dated by TCRdb to between 2020 and 2021). Looking at the study overall: The cohort comprised two women and a few men aged 18 to 49 years. Per donor, three plates each were used for CD4 naive and CD4 memory, two for CD8 naive, and one for CD8 memory. To estimate repertoire size and how much clonotype sharing occurs between individuals, the study deeply sequenced the blood TCR repertoires of several healthy adults. To increase sequencing depth and limit assay-specific biases, TCR repertoire library preparation and sequencing were carried out by different laboratories using diverse techniques. Each donor's leukapheresis produced roughly between about 0.85 and 10 billion PBMCs.

Broader findings and caveats from the paper: Sampling was restricted to blood, and TCR repertoires in tissues likely differ from the TCR repertoires found in blood. Compared with non-shared clonotypes, the clonotypes found in all four sorted-subset donors had higher generation probabilities. Incomplete sequencing was indicated by rarefaction of sorted-subset datasets, despite the large sequencing depth. Pairwise subsampling indicated that sequencing depth was expected to affect the degree of clonotype sharing among donors. About 5% of naive CD4, 3.5% of naive CD8, around 2.3% of memory CD4, and about 0.4% of memory CD8 clonotypes were shared across several donors. Estimated clonotype richness was generally larger for naive than for memory subsets. Because the study included only a small number of donors, the genetic and exposure-history diversity represented was limited.

Cut back by 3 bases and 6 bases, the V and J ends lie 21 bases apart. CDR3 length: 16 amino acids, cysteine to phenylalanine. Solely the CDR3 DNA is kept, with 48 bases framed from the first base. The germline V gene sets CDR1 to ENHRY and CDR2 to SYGVKD. TCR CDR3 regions were amplified from genomic DNA by multiplex PCR using the deep immunoSEQ assay. Extracted genomic DNA from each cell subset was spread evenly across all wells of several immunoSEQ 96-well plates, with each plate serving as a replicate. Each replicate PCR for sorted subsets received about 180 ng genomic DNA, equal to about 30,000 T cell genomes. The purified libraries were quantified using a Qubit 3.0 fluorometer, sized with a Bioanalyzer 2100, and then quantified again using the KAPA Library Quantification kit. Each immunoSEQ 96-well plate was sequenced on its own single-read 150-cycle Illumina NextSeq 550 flow cell. Per the authors' processing: Because the immunoSEQ output held only junctional sequences and lacked quality scores, the filtering could not match the filtering applied to full-length reads. To assign V/J genes and CDR3, sequences were annotated against IMGT germline references using PyIR, a Python wrapper for IgBLAST v1.9. Any read was removed if the V/J assignment was weak (E-value above 1e-6), the CDR3 was missing, or the read contained stop codons, out-of-frame junctions, or ambiguous translated residues. V3J clonotypes were defined as sequences sharing an identical inferred V gene, J gene, and CDR3 amino acid sequence. To compute the percentage overlap between repertoires, the number of shared unique clonotypes was divided by the size of the smaller repertoire. RTK rarefaction, the Chao1 estimator, and Recon v2.1 estimates of unobserved clonotypes were used to assess repertoire richness. For all TCRbeta clonotypes obtained by the gDNA method from a few donors, generation probabilities were computed with OLGA. The immuneACCESS repertoire file appears here via TCRdb, limited to in-frame rearrangements. These files lack a portion of the clones; in checked studies, under half of the deficit traces to unresolved V genes, and the cause of the others is not known. V and J calls and clone size are copied from that table; D and trimming were computed from the DNA. For this sample the table gives millions of clones, of which more than 80% were detected only once. The ten most abundant clones make up 0.14% of the sample.

The sequence is built from TRBV10-3 and TRBJ2-7, with no D gene named confidently. Sequences were obtained from naive CD4+ T cells sorted from blood. The cell subset or site label here, explained by the study, means: CD45RA+ positively selected. The receptor was isolated from a man between 18 and 29 years old in good health. CDR3 protein: CAISDAPGPNLGEQYF. The DNA sequence reads TGTGCCATCAGTGACGCCCCCGGCCCCAACTTGGGCGAGCAGTACTTC.